The source of this TCR beta chain is a study of beta chain features in type 1 diabetes. About the research overall: Age and gender were similar between patients and healthy donors, as were cell yields. Study-wide findings and caveats: VDJ junctions in type 1 diabetes patients carried more deletions and fewer insertions.

What was sequenced were expressed TCRB transcripts, since all of the isolated RNA had been reverse transcribed. Clones were sequenced by immunoSEQ multiplex PCR, and TCRdb holds only the in-frame ones, with some missing. The sample holds approximately 400,000 clones, over 12% seen once. Points on this clone: Its specificity is unknown.

Sorting of CD4+ naive, central memory, regulatory and stem cell-like memory cells was performed via CD45RO/CCR7/CD25/CD127/CD95/CD27. The ends were cut back, 10 bases at V and 1 base at J, with 17 bases in the middle. The CDR3 runs 15 residues. The germline gives CDR1 LNHDA, CDR2 SQIVND (reference sequence). The chain employs TRBV19 and TRBJ2-1, with D tentatively TRBD1 (5 bases). The sample was naive CD4+ T cells from blood. The source of this sequence is a young woman in good health. The CDR3 nucleotides are TGTGCCACACGTTACCAGGGAACTTCCTACAATGAGCAGTTCTTC. This gives the protein CATRYQGTSYNEQFF. The whole variable domain, remainder taken from reference TRBV19 and TRBJ2-1, is DGGITQSPKYLFRKEGQNVTLSCEQNLNHDAMYWYRQDPGQGLRLIYYSQIVNDFQKGDIAEGYSVSREKKESFPLTVTSAQKNPTAFYLCATRYQGTSYNEQFFGPGTRLTVL.